This T cell receptor (beta chain) originates from a study of T cells in localized non-small cell lung cancer. TCRdb keeps only in-frame clones here, not all; method: immunoSEQ multiplex PCR. The sample holds about 40,000 clones, 86% seen once. The V end was cut by 0 bases, the J end by 7 bases, with 23 bases between. The CDR3 has 18 amino acids. Germline values: CDR1 SGDLS, CDR2 YYNGEE. A few counts support this clone. V usage is TRBV9 and J usage is TRBJ2-1, with D possibly matching TRBD2 (7 bases). The sequence was collected from a man aged 40 to 75 with stage I lung adenocarcinoma. The sequencing here drew on peripheral blood, taken before any cancer treatment. CDR3 DNA: TGTGCCAGCAGCGTAGCCGGATGGGGGGCGGGAGACCCGAATGAGCAGTTCTTC. This encodes CASSVAGWGAGDPNEQFF.